The 3 T cell receptor beta chains presented below share a single source sample, sequenced in a study of blood T cell repertoires in COVID-19. The table came from immunoSEQ multiplex PCR; TCRdb's copy has only in-frame clones and leaves some out. The table records about 170,000 clones, roughly four fifths of them present only once. Sequenced material: peripheral blood. The receptors derive from an elderly woman with acute or convalescent COVID-19.

V usage is TRBV5-4 and J usage is TRBJ2-6; D gene ambiguous. The CDR3 has 15 residues. Deletions cut 4 bases from V and 0 bases from J, with 8 bases between. CDR1 and CDR2 (germline): SGHNT, YYREEE (reference sequence). CDR3 protein: CASSHLSSGANVLTF. In DNA, the CDR3 is TGTGCCAGCAGCCACCTAAGCTCTGGGGCCAACGTCCTGACTTTC.

This chain links TRBV2 with TRBJ1-5; 7 bases align to TRBD1. From germline, CDR1 is SNHLY and CDR2 FYNNEI. The CDR3 extends over 15 amino acids. The ends lost 0 bases at V and 6 bases at J; junction bases unmatched: 5. For the CDR3, the DNA is TGTGCCAGCAGTGAAGCTATGCCAGGGGGTCAGCCCCAGCATTTT. Amino acids: CASSEAMPGGQPQHF.

The rearrangement joins TRBV6-2 or TRBV6-3 to TRBJ2-3; a possible D gene is TRBD1 (5 bases). V lost 6 bases and J 0 bases, leaving 16 bases between the germline ends. This CDR3 contains 16 residues. CDR1 MNHEY and CDR2 SVGEGT come from the germline V gene. Here the CDR3 reads CASSGTGVTSTDTQYF. DNA for the CDR3: TGTGCCAGCAGCGGAACAGGAGTAACTAGCACAGATACGCAGTATTTT.